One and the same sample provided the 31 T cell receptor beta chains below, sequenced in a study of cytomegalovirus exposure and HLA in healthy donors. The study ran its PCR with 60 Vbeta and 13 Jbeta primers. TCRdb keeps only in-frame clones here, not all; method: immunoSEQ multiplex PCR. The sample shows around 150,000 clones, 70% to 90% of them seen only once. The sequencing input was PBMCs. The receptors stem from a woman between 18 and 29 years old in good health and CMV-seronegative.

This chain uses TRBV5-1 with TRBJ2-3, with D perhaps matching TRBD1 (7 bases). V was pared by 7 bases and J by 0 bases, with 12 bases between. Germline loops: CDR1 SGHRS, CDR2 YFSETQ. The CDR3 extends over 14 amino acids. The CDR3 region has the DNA TGCGCCAGCTACGGGGGACAGAGCACAGATACGCAGTATTTT. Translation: CASYGGQSTDTQYF.

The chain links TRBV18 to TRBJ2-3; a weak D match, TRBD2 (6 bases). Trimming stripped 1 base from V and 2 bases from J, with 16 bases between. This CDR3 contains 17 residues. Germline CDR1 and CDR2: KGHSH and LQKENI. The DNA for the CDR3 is TGTGCCAGCTCACCACAGTCCCGGGGGTATCTCACAGATACGCAGTATTTT. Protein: CASSPQSRGYLTDTQYF.

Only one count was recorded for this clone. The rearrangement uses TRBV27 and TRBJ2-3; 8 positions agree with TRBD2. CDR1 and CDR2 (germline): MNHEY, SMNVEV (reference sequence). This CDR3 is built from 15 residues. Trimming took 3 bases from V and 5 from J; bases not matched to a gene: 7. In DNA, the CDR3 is TGTGCCAGCAGTTTGACGGGAGGGCCTGGAGATACGCAGTATTTT. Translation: CASSLTGGPGDTQYF.

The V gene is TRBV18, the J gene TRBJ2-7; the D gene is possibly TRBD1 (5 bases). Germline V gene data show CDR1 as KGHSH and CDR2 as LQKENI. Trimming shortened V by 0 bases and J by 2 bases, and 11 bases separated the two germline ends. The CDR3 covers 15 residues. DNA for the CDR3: TGTGCCAGCTCACCACCAAACAGGATCCCCTACGAGCAGTACTTC. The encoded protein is CASSPPNRIPYEQYF.

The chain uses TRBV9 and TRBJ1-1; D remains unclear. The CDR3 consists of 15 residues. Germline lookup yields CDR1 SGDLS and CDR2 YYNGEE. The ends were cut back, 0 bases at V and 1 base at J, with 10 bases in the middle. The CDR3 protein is CASSVGGLENTEAFF. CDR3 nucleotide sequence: TGTGCCAGCAGCGTAGGCGGGTTGGAGAACACTGAAGCTTTCTTT.

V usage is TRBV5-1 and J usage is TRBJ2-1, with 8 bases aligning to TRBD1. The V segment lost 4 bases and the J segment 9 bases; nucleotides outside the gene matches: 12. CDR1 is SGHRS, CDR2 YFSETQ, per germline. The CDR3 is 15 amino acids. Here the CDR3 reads CASSSGQGLGFEQFF. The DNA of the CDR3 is TGCGCCAGCAGCAGCGGACAGGGCCTCGGTTTTGAGCAGTTCTTC.

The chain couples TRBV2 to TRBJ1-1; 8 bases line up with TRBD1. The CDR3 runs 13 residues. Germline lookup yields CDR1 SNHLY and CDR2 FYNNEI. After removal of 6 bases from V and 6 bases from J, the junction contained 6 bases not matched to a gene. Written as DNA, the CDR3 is TGTGCCAGCAGCGGACAGGGAGAACCTGAAGCTTTCTTT. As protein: CASSGQGEPEAFF.

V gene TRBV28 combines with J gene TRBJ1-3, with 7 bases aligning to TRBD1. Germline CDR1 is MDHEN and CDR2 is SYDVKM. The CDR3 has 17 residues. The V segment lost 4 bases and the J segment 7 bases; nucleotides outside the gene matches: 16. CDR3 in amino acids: CASSSIQGLAPSNTIYF. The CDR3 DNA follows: TGTGCCAGCAGTTCCATACAGGGGTTAGCCCCGTCCAACACCATATATTTT.

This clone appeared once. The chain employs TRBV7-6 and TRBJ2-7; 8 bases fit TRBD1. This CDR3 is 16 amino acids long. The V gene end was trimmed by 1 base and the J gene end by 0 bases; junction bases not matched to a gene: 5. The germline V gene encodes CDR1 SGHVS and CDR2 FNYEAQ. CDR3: CASSLVGGQDSYEQYF. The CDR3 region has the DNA TGTGCCAGCAGCTTAGTTGGGGGACAGGACTCCTACGAGCAGTACTTC.

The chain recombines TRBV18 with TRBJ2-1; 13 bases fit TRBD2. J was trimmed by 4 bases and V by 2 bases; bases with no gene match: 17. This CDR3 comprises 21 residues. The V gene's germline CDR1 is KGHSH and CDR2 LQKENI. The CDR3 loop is CASSPISPVLAGGVRYNEQFF. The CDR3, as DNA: TGTGCCAGCTCACCAATATCGCCAGTACTAGCGGGAGGGGTACGGTACAATGAGCAGTTCTTC. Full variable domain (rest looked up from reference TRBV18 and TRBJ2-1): NAGVMQNPRHLVRRRGQEARLRCSPMKGHSHVYWYRQLPEEGLKFMVYLQKENIIDESGMPKERFSAEFPKEGPSILRIQQVVRGDSAAYFCASSPISPVLAGGVRYNEQFFGPGTRLTVL.

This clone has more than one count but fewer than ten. As DNA, the CDR3 is TGCGCCAGCAGCTTGAGGACAGGCAATAATTCACCCCTCCACTTT. Protein: CASSLRTGNNSPLHF. This sequence joins TRBV5-1 and TRBJ1-6; 7 nucleotides line up with TRBD1. J was trimmed by 5 bases and V by 1 base; bases with no gene match: 3. CDR3 length equals 15 residues. Germline V lookup: CDR1 SGHRS, CDR2 YFSETQ. Drawing the rest from reference TRBV5-1 and TRBJ1-6, the complete variable domain is KAGVTQTPRYLIKTRGQQVTLSCSPISGHRSVSWYQQTPGQGLQFLFEYFSETQRNKGNFPGRFSGRQFSNSRSEMNVSTLELGDSALYLCASSLRTGNNSPLHFGNGTRLTVT.

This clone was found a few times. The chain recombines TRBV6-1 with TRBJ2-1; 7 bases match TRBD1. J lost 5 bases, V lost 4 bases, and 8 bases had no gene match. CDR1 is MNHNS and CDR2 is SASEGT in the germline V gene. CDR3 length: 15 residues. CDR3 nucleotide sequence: TGTGCCAGCAGTGCAGAGACAGGGACGCACAATGAGCAGTTCTTC. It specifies CASSAETGTHNEQFF.

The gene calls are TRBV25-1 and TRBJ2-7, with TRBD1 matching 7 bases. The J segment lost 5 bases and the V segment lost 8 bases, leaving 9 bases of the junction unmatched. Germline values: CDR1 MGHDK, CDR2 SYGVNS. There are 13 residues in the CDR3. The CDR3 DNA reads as TGTGCCAGCGGGAAAACAGGGGTAGACGAGCAGTACTTC. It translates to CASGKTGVDEQYF.

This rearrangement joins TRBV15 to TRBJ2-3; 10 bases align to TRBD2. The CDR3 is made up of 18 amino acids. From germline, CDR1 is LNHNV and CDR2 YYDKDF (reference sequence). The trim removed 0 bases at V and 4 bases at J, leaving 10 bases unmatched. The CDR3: CATSRDQELAGSPDTQYF. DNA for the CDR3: TGTGCCACCAGCAGAGATCAGGAACTAGCGGGGAGCCCAGATACGCAGTATTTT.

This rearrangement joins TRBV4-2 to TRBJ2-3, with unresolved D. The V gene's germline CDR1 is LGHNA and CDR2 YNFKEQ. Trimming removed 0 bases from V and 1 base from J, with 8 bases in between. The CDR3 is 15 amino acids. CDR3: CASSQDKRGTDTQYF. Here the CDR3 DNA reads TGTGCCAGCAGCCAAGATAAGCGAGGCACAGATACGCAGTATTTT.

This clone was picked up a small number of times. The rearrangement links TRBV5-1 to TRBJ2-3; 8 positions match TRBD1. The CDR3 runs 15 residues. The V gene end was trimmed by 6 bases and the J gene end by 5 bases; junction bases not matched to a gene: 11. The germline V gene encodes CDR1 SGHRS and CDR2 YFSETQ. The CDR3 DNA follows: TGCGCCAGCACCCCGGACAGGGCCGGGAAAGATACGCAGTATTTT. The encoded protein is CASTPDRAGKDTQYF.

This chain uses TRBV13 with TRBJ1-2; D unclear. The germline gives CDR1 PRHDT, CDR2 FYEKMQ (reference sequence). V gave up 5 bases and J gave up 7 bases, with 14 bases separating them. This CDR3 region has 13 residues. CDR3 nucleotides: TGTGCCAGCAGCAGGAGAGGAGCCTCTGGCTACACCTTC. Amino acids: CASSRRGASGYTF.

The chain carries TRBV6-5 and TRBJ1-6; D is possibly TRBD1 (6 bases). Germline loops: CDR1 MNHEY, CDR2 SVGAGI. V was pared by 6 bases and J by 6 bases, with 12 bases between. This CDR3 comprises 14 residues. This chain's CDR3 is CASRRDKANSPLHF. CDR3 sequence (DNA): TGTGCCAGCAGGAGGGACAAGGCTAATTCACCCCTCCACTTT.

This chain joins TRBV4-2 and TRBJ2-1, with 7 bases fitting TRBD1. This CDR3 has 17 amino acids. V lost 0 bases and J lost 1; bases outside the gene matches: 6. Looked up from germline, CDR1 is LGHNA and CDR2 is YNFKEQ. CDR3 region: CASSQETGYDSYNEQFF. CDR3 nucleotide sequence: TGTGCCAGCAGCCAAGAGACAGGGTATGATTCCTACAATGAGCAGTTCTTC.

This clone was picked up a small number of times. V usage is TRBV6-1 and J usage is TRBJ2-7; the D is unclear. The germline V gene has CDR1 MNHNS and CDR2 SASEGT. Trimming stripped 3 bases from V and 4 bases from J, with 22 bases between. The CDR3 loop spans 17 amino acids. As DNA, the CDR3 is TGTGCCAGCAGTGATTTTTTCAAGCAGAAGGCGGCATACGAGCAGTACTTC. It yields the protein CASSDFFKQKAAYEQYF.

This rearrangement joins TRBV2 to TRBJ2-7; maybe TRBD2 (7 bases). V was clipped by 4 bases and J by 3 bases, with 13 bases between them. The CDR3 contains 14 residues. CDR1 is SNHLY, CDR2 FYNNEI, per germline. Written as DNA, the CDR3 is TGTGCCAGCAGTGGTCGGGGGGCGTTCTACGAGCAGTACTTC. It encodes CASSGRGAFYEQYF.

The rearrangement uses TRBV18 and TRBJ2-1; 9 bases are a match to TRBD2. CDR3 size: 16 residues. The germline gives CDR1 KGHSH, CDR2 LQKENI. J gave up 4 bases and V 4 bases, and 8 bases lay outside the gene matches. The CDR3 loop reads CASSQAGLAFYNEQFF. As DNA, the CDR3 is TGTGCCAGCTCACAGGCTGGACTAGCGTTTTACAATGAGCAGTTCTTC. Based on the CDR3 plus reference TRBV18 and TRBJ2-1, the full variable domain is NAGVMQNPRHLVRRRGQEARLRCSPMKGHSHVYWYRQLPEEGLKFMVYLQKENIIDESGMPKERFSAEFPKEGPSILRIQQVVRGDSAAYFCASSQAGLAFYNEQFFGPGTRLTVL.

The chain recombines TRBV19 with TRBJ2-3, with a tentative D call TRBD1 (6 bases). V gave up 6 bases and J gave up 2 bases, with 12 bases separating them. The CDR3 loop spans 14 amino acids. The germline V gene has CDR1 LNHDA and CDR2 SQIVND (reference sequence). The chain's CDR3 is CASRADRNTDTQYF. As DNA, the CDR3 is TGTGCCAGTAGGGCCGACAGGAACACAGATACGCAGTATTTT.

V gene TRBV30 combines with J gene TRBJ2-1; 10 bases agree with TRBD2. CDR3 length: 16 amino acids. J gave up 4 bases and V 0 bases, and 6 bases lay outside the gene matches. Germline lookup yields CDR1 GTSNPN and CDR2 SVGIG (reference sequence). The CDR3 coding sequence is TGTGCCTGGAGTGTAAGCCGGACTAGCGGATACAATGAGCAGTTCTTC. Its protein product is CAWSVSRTSGYNEQFF.

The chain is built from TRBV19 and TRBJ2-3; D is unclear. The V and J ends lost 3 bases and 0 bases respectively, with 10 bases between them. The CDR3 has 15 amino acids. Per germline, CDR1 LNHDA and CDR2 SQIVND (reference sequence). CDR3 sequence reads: CASSMAPASTDTQYF. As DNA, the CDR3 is TGTGCCAGTAGTATGGCCCCCGCTAGCACAGATACGCAGTATTTT.

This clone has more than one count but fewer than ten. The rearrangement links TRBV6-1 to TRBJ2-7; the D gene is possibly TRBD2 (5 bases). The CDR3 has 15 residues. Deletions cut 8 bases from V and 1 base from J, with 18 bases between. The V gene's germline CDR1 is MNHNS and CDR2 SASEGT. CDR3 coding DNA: TGTGCCAGCGAGACGACTACGACACGATCCTACGAGCAGTACTTC. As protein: CASETTTTRSYEQYF.

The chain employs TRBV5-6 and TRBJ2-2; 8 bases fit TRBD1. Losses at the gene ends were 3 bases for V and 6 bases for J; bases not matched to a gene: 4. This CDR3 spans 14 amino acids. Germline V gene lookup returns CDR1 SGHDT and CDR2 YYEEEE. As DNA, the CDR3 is TGTGCCAGCAGCTCGGACAGGGATGCCGGGGAGCTGTTTTTT. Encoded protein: CASSSDRDAGELFF.

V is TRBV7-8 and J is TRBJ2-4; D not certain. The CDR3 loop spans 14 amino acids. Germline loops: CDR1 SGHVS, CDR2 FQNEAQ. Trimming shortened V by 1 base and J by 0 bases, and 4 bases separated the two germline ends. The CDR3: CASSLGLAKNIQYF. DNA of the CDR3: TGTGCCAGCAGCTTAGGACTAGCCAAAAACATTCAGTACTTC. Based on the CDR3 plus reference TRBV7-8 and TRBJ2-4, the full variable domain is GAGVSQSPRYKVAKRGQDVALRCDPISGHVSLFWYQQALGQGPEFLTYFQNEAQLDKSGLPSDRFFAERPEGSVSTLKIQRTQQEDSAVYLCASSLGLAKNIQYFGAGTRLSVL.

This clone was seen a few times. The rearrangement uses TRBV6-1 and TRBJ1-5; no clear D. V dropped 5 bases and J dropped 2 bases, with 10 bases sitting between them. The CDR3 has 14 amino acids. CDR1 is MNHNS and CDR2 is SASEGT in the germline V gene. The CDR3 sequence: CASSKAQGNQPQHF. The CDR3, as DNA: TGTGCCAGCAGTAAGGCCCAGGGCAATCAGCCCCAGCATTTT.

DNA of the CDR3: TGTGCTAGTGGTCTGCGGACATTGGGGTTTGCCGGGGAGCTGTTTTTT. Translated, it gives CASGLRTLGFAGELFF. The chain has TRBV12-5 and TRBJ2-2, with D tentatively TRBD1 (5 bases). Germline CDR1 and CDR2: LGHNT and FRNRAP. The CDR3 loop spans 16 amino acids. Trimming removed 5 bases from V and 6 bases from J, with 19 bases in between. The full variable domain, rest sourced from reference TRBV12-5 and TRBJ2-2, is DARVTQTPRHKVTEMGQEVTMRCQPILGHNTVFWYRQTMMQGLELLAYFRNRAPLDDSGMPKDRFSAEMPDATLATLKIQPSEPRDSAVYFCASGLRTLGFAGELFFGEGSRLTVL.

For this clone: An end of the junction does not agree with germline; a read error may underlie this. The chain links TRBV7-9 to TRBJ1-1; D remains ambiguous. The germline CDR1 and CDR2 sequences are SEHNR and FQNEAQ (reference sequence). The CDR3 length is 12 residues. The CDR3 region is CSSSYRNTEAFF. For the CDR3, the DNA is TGTTCCAGCAGCTACAGGAACACTGAAGCTTTCTTT.